The 28 T cell receptor beta chains below all came from one sample that was sequenced in a study of T-cell reconstitution after alpha-beta-depleted transplantation in children. Construction of the TCRbeta library involved unique molecular identifiers. TCRdb redid the calling of the PCR reads with MiXCR, one entry per CDR3 protein. This sample has around 450,000 distinct CDR3 sequences, with around two fifths found just once. Sample: PBMCs, taken before TCRalphabeta/CD19-depleted stem cell transplant. The receptor set was obtained from a girl aged 2-10 years with aplastic anemia, due to receive a stem cell transplant.

This clonotype occurred a few times. The chain carries TRBV2 and TRBJ2-4, with D perhaps TRBD2 (6 bases). This CDR3 is built from 15 residues. V lost 4 bases and J 0 bases, leaving 10 bases between the germline ends. Germline V CDR1 and CDR2: SNHLY, FYNNEI. The CDR3 spells CASSAQEGAKNIQYF. The CDR3 DNA reads TGTGCCAGCAGTGCTCAGGAGGGAGCCAAAAACATTCAGTACTTC.

This rearrangement joins TRBV10-3 to TRBJ2-2; the match to TRBD1 covers 10 bases. The CDR3 covers 15 residues. Unmatched junction bases numbered 3, after V lost 4 bases and J lost 4 bases. Germline lookup yields CDR1 ENHRY and CDR2 SYGVKD. CDR3: CAISGWDRGTGELFF. The CDR3 DNA follows: TGTGCCATCAGTGGATGGGACAGGGGCACCGGGGAGCTGTTTTTT.

This clonotype was observed at least ten times. The V gene is TRBV2, the J gene TRBJ2-5; D is unclear. The CDR3 has 11 amino acids. Looked up from germline, CDR1 is SNHLY and CDR2 is FYNNEI. Between the trimmed V and J ends, which lost 6 bases and 5 bases, there was a span of 7 bases. The CDR3 region is CASSLPETQYF. In DNA form, the CDR3 reads TGTGCCAGCAGCCTCCCGGAGACCCAGTACTTC.

This sequence joins TRBV20-1 and TRBJ2-5; TRBD2 matches at 10 bases. Trimming took 6 bases from V and 0 from J; bases not matched to a gene: 4. The germline V gene has CDR1 DFQATT and CDR2 SNEGSKA (reference sequence). CDR3 length: 14 residues. The CDR3 reads CSASSGGYQETQYF. The CDR3 region has the DNA TGCAGTGCGTCTAGCGGGGGTTACCAAGAGACCCAGTACTTC.

The chain has TRBV6-5 and TRBJ2-7; 7 bases map to TRBD1. The CDR3 extends over 15 amino acids. Germline V gene sequence: CDR1 MNHEY, CDR2 SVGAGI. V lost 0 bases to trimming and J lost 5 bases; unmatched junction nucleotides: 7. The CDR3 sequence is CASSYSSTGDNEQYF. CDR3 in DNA: TGTGCCAGCAGTTACTCGAGTACAGGGGATAACGAGCAGTACTTC.

The chain uses TRBV7-9 and TRBJ2-1; D is possibly TRBD2 (6 bases). The CDR3 spans 15 residues. Germline V gene sequence: CDR1 SEHNR, CDR2 FQNEAQ (reference sequence). The V and J ends lost 4 bases and 5 bases respectively, with 15 bases between them. The CDR3 spells CASSSQGPGDNEQFF. The CDR3 DNA reads TGTGCCAGCAGCTCCCAAGGGCCGGGGGACAATGAGCAGTTCTTC.

This clonotype turned up a few times. The chain is built from TRBV4-1 and TRBJ2-3; no clear D gene. This CDR3 is 14 amino acids long. Germline CDR1 MGHRA, CDR2 YSYEKL. Trimming pared 1 base from V and 0 bases from J, leaving 5 bases between. The CDR3 loop reads CASSQAHSTDTQYF. The CDR3 region has the DNA TGCGCCAGCAGCCAAGCGCACAGCACAGATACGCAGTATTTT.

The J gene is TRBJ2-5, the V gene TRBV28, with D perhaps TRBD1 or TRBD2 (5 bases each). Germline loops: CDR1 MDHEN, CDR2 SYDVKM. V gave up 5 bases and J gave up 5 bases, with 18 bases separating them. The CDR3 length is 15 residues. The CDR3 loop is CASSPPGTLRETQYF. CDR3 DNA sequence: TGTGCCAGCAGTCCCCCCGGGACCCTTAGGGAGACCCAGTACTTC.

This clonotype was counted only a few times. A read error may account for a junction end that differs from germline. The chain links TRBV7-8 to TRBJ2-7; D might be TRBD1 or TRBD2, each matching 5 bases. Germline assignment: CDR1 SGHVS and CDR2 FQNEAQ. The CDR3 is 13 residues long. The CDR3 DNA reads TGTGCCAGCAGCTTAGACGGTCTAACGGGGCACGTCTTC. Translated: CASSLDGLTGHVF.

This clonotype was counted only a few times. The chain carries TRBV27 and TRBJ2-1, with 12 bases identical to TRBD1. V trimming: 5 bases; J trimming: 7 bases; junction bases outside the gene matches: 6. The germline V gene has CDR1 MNHEY and CDR2 SMNVEV (reference sequence). This CDR3 spans 15 amino acids. As DNA, the CDR3 is TGTGCCAGCAGTGCCGGGACAGGGGGCAGGAATGAGCAGTTCTTC. This sequence encodes CASSAGTGGRNEQFF.

This clonotype was counted only a few times. The chain combines TRBV3-1 with TRBJ2-5; D tentatively reads TRBD1 or TRBD2 (6 bases each). Trimming took off 0 bases at V and 5 bases at J, with 16 bases between the two ends. The CDR3 consists of 16 residues. Germline V gives CDR1 LGHDT, CDR2 YNNKEL (reference sequence). Here the CDR3 reads CASSQDWGAPQETQYF. In DNA, the CDR3 is TGTGCCAGCAGCCAAGACTGGGGGGCACCCCAGGAGACCCAGTACTTC.

V and J are TRBV29-1 and TRBJ2-3; 7 bases are a match to TRBD1. V gave up 7 bases and J gave up 1 base; unmatched junction bases: 5. This CDR3 has 13 residues. The germline V gene encodes CDR1 SQVTM and CDR2 ANQGSEA. The CDR3 region is CSADQGGTDTQYF. CDR3 DNA: TGCAGCGCCGATCAGGGGGGCACAGATACGCAGTATTTT.

Remarks on this clonotype: This may arise from a read error, as a much more abundant clone is one base away. The chain carries TRBV29-1 and TRBJ2-1; TRBD2 matches 8 bases. The CDR3 is 13 residues long. CDR1 and CDR2 (germline): SQVTM, ANQGSEA. The CDR3 loop is CSARTSLYNELFF. In DNA, the CDR3 is TGCAGCGCCAGGACTAGCTTATACAATGAGCTGTTCTTC.

This chain joins TRBV29-1 and TRBJ2-3; TRBD2 matches 8 bases. The J segment lost 5 bases and the V segment lost 4 bases, leaving 8 bases of the junction unmatched. CDR3 length: 14 amino acids. Germline CDR1 reads SQVTM; CDR2 reads ANQGSEA. The DNA of the CDR3 is TGCAGCGTTGGGCGCGGGGGGAACGGAGATACGCAGTATTTT. Protein sequence: CSVGRGGNGDTQYF.

In this sample, this clonotype turned up once. The rearrangement links TRBV6-1 to TRBJ1-5; 9 bases are a match to TRBD1. The CDR3 loop spans 16 amino acids. V lost 6 bases and J lost 1; bases outside the gene matches: 7. Germline V gives CDR1 MNHNS, CDR2 SASEGT. Here the CDR3 DNA reads TGTGCCAGCAGGAGAGGGACAGGGAAAAGCAATCAGCCCCAGCATTTT. Protein: CASRRGTGKSNQPQHF.

This chain links TRBV20-1 with TRBJ1-6; tentatively, D is TRBD1 (5 bases). V lost 3 bases to trimming and J lost 3 bases, with 21 bases between them. Germline V lookup: CDR1 DFQATT, CDR2 SNEGSKA (reference sequence). This CDR3 has 18 amino acids. CDR3 region: CSARDGGTALIYNSPLHF. CDR3 bases: TGCAGTGCTAGGGATGGGGGTACCGCCCTAATCTATAATTCACCCCTCCACTTT.

The chain employs TRBV6-1 and TRBJ2-1; 7 bases map to TRBD1. Looked up from germline, CDR1 is MNHNS and CDR2 is SASEGT. The CDR3 has 15 residues. Germline trimming cut 6 bases from V and 6 bases from J; bases unmatched to any gene: 11. CDR3 loop: CASRNTGARGNEQFF. DNA of the CDR3: TGTGCCAGCAGAAACACAGGGGCCCGGGGCAATGAGCAGTTCTTC.

At least ten counts were recorded for this clonotype. The V gene is TRBV29-1, the J gene TRBJ2-7; maybe TRBD1 (5 bases). Germline V gene lookup returns CDR1 SQVTM and CDR2 ANQGSEA. This CDR3 contains 13 residues. V lost 7 bases and J lost 5, with 18 bases in between. CDR3 DNA: TGCAGCGAATTTCATAGGGGCAAGGACGAGCAGTACTTC. Amino acid sequence: CSEFHRGKDEQYF.

The rearrangement links TRBV29-1 to TRBJ2-1; either TRBD1 or TRBD2 may fit D (5 bases each). The V gene lost 4 bases and the J gene lost 8 bases, with 21 bases spanning the gap. The V gene's germline CDR1 is SQVTM and CDR2 ANQGSEA. The CDR3 has 15 amino acids. CDR3 sequence: CSVGGLRGGPYEQFF. The DNA for the CDR3 is TGCAGCGTTGGGGGGTTAAGAGGCGGGCCTTATGAGCAGTTCTTC.

This clonotype was observed many times. This chain joins TRBV29-1 and TRBJ2-3; 7 bases map to TRBD1. The junction had 11 bases not matched to a gene; V was cut back by 3 bases and J by 5 bases. Germline V CDR1 and CDR2: SQVTM, ANQGSEA. The CDR3 has 15 amino acids. The CDR3, as DNA: TGCAGCGTTGAGAATTCAGGGGGTGGGAGAGATACGCAGTATTTT. Translation: CSVENSGGGRDTQYF.

The chain links TRBV20-1 to TRBJ2-1, with 7 bases identical to TRBD2. The CDR3 sequence is 13 residues long. Unmatched junction bases numbered 11, after V lost 6 bases and J lost 9 bases. Germline CDR1 reads DFQATT; CDR2 reads SNEGSKA (reference sequence). This chain's CDR3 is CSAKGGGQGEQFF. In DNA form, the CDR3 reads TGCAGTGCGAAGGGCGGGGGTCAGGGTGAGCAGTTCTTC.

With regard to this clonotype: This clone may be a read error of a much larger clone one base away. The chain employs TRBV5-1 and TRBJ1-1; D is uncertain. The CDR3 has 14 residues. CDR1 and CDR2 (germline): SGHRS, YFSETQ. CDR3 coding DNA: TGCGCCAGCAGCGAGGACGGCCGAGACACTGAACCTTTCTTT. This sequence encodes CASSEDGRDTEPFF.

This clonotype has a handful of counts. The rearrangement links TRBV20-1 to TRBJ2-3; no clear D gene. V shed 2 bases and J shed 7 bases, with 16 bases lying between them. This CDR3 is built from 14 residues. Looked up from germline, CDR1 is DFQATT and CDR2 is SNEGSKA (reference sequence). This chain's CDR3 is CSARRHPAAYTQYF. The CDR3, as DNA: TGCAGTGCTAGACGGCACCCCGCAGCCTATACGCAGTATTTT.

This clonotype was counted once. The chain has TRBV27 and TRBJ1-2, with D possibly matching TRBD1 (5 bases). Trimming cost V 3 bases and J 4 bases, with 15 bases left between them. Per the germline V gene, CDR1 is MNHEY and CDR2 is SMNVEV (reference sequence). The CDR3 length is 15 residues. The CDR3 reads CASSLRGKRGYGYTF. CDR3 DNA sequence: TGTGCCAGCAGTTTGAGGGGCAAGAGAGGCTATGGCTACACCTTC.

The chain recombines TRBV3-1 with TRBJ2-3, with 11 nucleotides matching TRBD1. Per germline, CDR1 LGHDT and CDR2 YNNKEL (reference sequence). The CDR3 loop spans 17 amino acids. J gave up 3 bases and V 0 bases, and 5 bases lay outside the gene matches. CDR3 in DNA: TGTGCCAGCAGCCAAGAACCCGGGACAGGGGGAACAGATACGCAGTATTTT. Encoded protein: CASSQEPGTGGTDTQYF.

This clonotype occurred many times. The chain carries TRBV11-2 and TRBJ2-2; unclear D gene. The V end lost 5 bases, the J end lost 3 bases, and 4 bases lay between the germline ends. Germline V lookup: CDR1 SGHAT, CDR2 FQNNGV. This CDR3 has 12 amino acids. In nucleotides, the CDR3 is TGTGCCAGCAGCCCCGACACCGGGGAGCTGTTTTTT. The encoded protein is CASSPDTGELFF.

This chain uses TRBV1 with TRBJ2-4. TRBV1 has pseudogene status. The CDR3 is 16 amino acids. CDR3 loop: CTSSQSVPGAKNIQYF. The CDR3 nucleotides read TGCACCAGCAGCCAATCCGTACCTGGAGCCAAAAACATTCAGTACTTC.

The CDR3 sequence is CASSSALMDEQFF. The CDR3 DNA follows: TGTGCCAGCAGTTCGGCGTTAATGGATGAGCAGTTCTTC. This chain uses TRBV28 with TRBJ2-1; no reliable D call. The length of the CDR3 is 13 residues. Germline CDR1 and CDR2: MDHEN and SYDVKM. V lost 4 bases to trimming and J lost 8 bases, with 12 bases between them.